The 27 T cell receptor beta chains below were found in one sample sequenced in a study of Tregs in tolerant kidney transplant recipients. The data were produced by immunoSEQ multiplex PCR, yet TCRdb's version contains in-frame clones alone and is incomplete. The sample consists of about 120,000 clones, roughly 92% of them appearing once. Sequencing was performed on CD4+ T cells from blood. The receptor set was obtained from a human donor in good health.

Written as DNA, the CDR3 is TGCGCCAGCAGCTCCCCCGGGCAATACGAGCAGTACTTC. It is translated as CASSSPGQYEQYF. V usage is TRBV5-1 and J usage is TRBJ2-7; D remains ambiguous. The CDR3 is 13 amino acids. Germline CDR1 reads SGHRS; CDR2 reads YFSETQ. Trimming stripped 3 bases from V and 4 bases from J, with 11 bases between.

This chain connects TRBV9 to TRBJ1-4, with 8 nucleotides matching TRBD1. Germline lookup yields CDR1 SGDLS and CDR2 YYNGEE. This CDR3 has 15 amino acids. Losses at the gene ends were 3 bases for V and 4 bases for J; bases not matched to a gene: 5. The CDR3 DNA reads TGTGCCAGCAGCGCTACAGGGGGAATTAATGAAAAACTGTTTTTT. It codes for CASSATGGINEKLFF.

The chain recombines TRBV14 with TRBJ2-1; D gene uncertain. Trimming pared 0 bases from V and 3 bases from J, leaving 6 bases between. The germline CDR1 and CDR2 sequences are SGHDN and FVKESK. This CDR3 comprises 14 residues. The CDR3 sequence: CASSQEFDYNEQFF. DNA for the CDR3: TGTGCCAGCAGCCAAGAATTTGACTACAATGAGCAGTTCTTC.

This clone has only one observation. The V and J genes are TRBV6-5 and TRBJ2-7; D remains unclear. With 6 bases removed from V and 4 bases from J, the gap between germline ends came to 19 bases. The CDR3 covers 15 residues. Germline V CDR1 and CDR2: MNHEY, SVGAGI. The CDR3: CASRISRSSGYEQYF. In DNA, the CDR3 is TGTGCCAGCAGAATATCGAGGTCGTCCGGATACGAGCAGTACTTC.

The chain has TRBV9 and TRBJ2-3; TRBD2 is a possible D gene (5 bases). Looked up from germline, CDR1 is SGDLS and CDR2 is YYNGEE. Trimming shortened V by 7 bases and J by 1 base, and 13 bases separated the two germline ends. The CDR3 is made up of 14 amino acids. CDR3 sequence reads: CASSKSGRTDTQYF. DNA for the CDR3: TGTGCCAGCTCGAAAAGCGGTCGCACAGATACGCAGTATTTT.

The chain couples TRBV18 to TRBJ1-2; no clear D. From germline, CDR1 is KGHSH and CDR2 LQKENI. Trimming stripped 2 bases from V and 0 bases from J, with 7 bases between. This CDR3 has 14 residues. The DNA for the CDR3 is TGTGCCAGCTCACCAGAAGCCGCTAACTATGGCTACACCTTC. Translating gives CASSPEAANYGYTF. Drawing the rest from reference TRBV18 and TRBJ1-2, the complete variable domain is NAGVMQNPRHLVRRRGQEARLRCSPMKGHSHVYWYRQLPEEGLKFMVYLQKENIIDESGMPKERFSAEFPKEGPSILRIQQVVRGDSAAYFCASSPEAANYGYTFGSGTRLTVV.

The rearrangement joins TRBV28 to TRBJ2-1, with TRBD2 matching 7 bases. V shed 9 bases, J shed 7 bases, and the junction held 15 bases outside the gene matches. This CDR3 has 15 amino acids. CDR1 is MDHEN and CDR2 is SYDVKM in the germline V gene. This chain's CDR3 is CASYEAGETINEQFF. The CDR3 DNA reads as TGTGCCAGTTATGAGGCGGGAGAAACTATAAATGAGCAGTTCTTC. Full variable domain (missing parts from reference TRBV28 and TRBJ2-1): DVKVTQSSRYLVKRTGEKVFLECVQDMDHENMFWYRQDPGLGLRLIYFSYDVKMKEKGDIPEGYSVSREKKERFSLILESASTNQTSMYLCASYEAGETINEQFFGPGTRLTVL.

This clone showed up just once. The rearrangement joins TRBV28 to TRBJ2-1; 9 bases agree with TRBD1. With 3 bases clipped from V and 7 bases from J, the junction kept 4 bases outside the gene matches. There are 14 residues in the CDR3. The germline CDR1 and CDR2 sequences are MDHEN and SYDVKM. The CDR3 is CASSFRGQGNEQFF. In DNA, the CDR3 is TGTGCCAGCAGTTTCCGGGGACAGGGTAATGAGCAGTTCTTC. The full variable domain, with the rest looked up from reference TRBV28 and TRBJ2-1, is DVKVTQSSRYLVKRTGEKVFLECVQDMDHENMFWYRQDPGLGLRLIYFSYDVKMKEKGDIPEGYSVSREKKERFSLILESASTNQTSMYLCASSFRGQGNEQFFGPGTRLTVL.

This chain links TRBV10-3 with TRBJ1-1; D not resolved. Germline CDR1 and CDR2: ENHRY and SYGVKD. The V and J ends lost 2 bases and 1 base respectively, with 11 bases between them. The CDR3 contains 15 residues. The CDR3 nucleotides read TGTGCCATCAGTGAGCCAACAGCCGGGAACACTGAAGCTTTCTTT. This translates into CAISEPTAGNTEAFF.

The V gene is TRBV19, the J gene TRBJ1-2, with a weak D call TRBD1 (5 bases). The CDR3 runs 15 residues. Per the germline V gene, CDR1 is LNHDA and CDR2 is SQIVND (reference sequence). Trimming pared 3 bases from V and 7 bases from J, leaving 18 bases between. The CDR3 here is CASSISGGRSGGYTF. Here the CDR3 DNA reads TGTGCCAGTAGTATCTCCGGGGGACGGTCCGGTGGCTACACCTTC.

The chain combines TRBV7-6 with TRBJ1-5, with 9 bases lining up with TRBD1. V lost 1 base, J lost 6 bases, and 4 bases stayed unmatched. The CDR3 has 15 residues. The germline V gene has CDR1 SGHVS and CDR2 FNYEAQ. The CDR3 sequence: CASSLGTGAGQPQHF. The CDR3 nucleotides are TGTGCCAGCAGCTTAGGGACAGGGGCGGGTCAGCCCCAGCATTTT. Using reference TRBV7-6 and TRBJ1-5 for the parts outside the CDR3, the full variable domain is GAGVSQSPRYKVTKRGQDVALRCDPISGHVSLYWYRQALGQGPEFLTYFNYEAQQDKSGLPNDRFSAERPEGSISTLTIQRTEQRDSAMYRCASSLGTGAGQPQHFGDGTRLSIL.

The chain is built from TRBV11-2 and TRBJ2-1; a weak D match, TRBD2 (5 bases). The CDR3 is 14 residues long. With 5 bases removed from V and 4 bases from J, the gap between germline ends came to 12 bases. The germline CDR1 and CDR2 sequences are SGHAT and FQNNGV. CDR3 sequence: CASSRGSSYNEQFF. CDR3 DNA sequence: TGTGCCAGCAGCCGAGGGAGCAGTTACAATGAGCAGTTCTTC.

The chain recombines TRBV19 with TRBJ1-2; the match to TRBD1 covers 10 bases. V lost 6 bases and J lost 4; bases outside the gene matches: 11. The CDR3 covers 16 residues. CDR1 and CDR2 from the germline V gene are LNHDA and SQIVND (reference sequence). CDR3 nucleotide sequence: TGTGCCAGTAGCCCCGCTGGGACAGGGGTAAGCTATGGCTACACCTTC. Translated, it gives CASSPAGTGVSYGYTF.

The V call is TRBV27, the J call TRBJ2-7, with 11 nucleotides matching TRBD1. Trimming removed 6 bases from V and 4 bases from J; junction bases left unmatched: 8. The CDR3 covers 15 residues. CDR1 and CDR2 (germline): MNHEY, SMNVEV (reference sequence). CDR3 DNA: TGTGCCAGCAGCCGGGACAGGGGGTTTTTATACGAGCAGTACTTC. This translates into CASSRDRGFLYEQYF.

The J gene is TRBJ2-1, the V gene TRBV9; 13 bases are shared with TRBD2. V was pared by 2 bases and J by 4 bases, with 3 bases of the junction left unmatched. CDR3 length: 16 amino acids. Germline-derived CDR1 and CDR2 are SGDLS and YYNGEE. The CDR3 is CASSVRLAGGYNEQFF. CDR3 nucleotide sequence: TGTGCCAGCAGCGTTCGACTAGCGGGAGGTTACAATGAGCAGTTCTTC.

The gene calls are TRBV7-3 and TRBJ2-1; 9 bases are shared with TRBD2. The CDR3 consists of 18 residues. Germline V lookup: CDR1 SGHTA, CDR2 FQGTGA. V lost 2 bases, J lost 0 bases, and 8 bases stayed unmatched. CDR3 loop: CASSLEFSGRLSYNEQFF. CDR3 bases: TGTGCCAGCAGCTTAGAGTTCAGCGGGAGGCTCTCCTACAATGAGCAGTTCTTC.

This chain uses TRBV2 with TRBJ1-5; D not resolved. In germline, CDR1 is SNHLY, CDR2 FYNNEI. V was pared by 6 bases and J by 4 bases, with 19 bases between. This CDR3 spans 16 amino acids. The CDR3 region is CASSKIGREGNQPQHF. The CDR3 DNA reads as TGTGCCAGCAGCAAAATCGGGAGGGAAGGGAATCAGCCCCAGCATTTT.

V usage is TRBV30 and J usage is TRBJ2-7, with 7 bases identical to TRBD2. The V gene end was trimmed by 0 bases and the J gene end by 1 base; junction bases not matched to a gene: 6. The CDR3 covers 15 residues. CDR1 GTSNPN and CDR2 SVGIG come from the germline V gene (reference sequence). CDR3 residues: CAWSVGGSLSYEQYF. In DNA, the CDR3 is TGTGCCTGGAGTGTCGGCGGGAGCCTTTCCTACGAGCAGTACTTC. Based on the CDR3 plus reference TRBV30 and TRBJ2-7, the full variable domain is SQTIHQWPATLVQPVGSPLSLECTVEGTSNPNLYWYRQAAGRGLQLLFYSVGIGQISSEVPQNLSASRPQDRQFILSSKKLLLSDSGFYLCAWSVGGSLSYEQYFGPGTRLTVT.

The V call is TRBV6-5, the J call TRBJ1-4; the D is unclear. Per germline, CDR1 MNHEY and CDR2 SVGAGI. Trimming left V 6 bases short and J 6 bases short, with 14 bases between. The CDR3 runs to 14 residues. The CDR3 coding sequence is TGTGCCAGCAGATTCGGGTTGCGGGATGAAAAACTGTTTTTT. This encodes CASRFGLRDEKLFF.

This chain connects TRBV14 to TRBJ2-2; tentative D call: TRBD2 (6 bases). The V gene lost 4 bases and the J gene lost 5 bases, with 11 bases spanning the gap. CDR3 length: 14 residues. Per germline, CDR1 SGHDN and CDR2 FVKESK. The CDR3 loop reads CASSPNRGTGELFF. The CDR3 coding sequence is TGTGCCAGCAGCCCAAACCGGGGGACCGGGGAGCTGTTTTTT.

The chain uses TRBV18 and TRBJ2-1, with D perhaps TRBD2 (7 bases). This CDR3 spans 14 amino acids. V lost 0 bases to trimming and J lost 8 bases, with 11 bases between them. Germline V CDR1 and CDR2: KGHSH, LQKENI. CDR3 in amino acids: CASSPPWGGYEQFF. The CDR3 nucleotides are TGTGCCAGCTCACCACCGTGGGGGGGCTATGAGCAGTTCTTC.

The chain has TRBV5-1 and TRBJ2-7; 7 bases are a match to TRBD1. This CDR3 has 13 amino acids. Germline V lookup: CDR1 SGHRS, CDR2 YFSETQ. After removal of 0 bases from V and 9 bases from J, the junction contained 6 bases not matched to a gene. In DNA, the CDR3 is TGCGCCAGCAGCTTGGGGACAGGTGAGATGCAGTACTTC. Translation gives CASSLGTGEMQYF.

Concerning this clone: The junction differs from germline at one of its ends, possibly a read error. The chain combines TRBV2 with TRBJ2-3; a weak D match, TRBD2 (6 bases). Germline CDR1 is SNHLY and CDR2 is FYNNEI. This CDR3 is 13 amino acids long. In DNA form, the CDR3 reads TGTGCCTCTTCGGGACTCCTGACAGTTACGCAGTATTTT. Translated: CASSGLLTVTQYF.

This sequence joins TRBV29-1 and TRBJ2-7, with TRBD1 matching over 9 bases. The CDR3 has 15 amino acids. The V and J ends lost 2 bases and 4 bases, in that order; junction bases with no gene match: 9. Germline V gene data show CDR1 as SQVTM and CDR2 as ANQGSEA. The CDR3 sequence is CSVENRDRVSYEQYF. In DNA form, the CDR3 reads TGCAGCGTTGAAAACCGGGACAGGGTGTCTTACGAGCAGTACTTC.

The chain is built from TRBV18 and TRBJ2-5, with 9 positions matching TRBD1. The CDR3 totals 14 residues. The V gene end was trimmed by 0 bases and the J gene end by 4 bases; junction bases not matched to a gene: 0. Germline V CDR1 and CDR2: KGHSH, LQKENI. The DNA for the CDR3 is TGTGCCAGCTCACCACCGGGACAGGGAGAGACCCAGTACTTC. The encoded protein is CASSPPGQGETQYF.

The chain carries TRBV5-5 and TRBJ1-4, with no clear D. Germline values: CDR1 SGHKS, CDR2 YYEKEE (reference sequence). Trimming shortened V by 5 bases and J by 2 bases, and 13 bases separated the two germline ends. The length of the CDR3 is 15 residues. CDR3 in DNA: TGTGCCAGCAGGTACCTCATAGGGACTAATGAAAAACTGTTTTTT. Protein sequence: CASRYLIGTNEKLFF.

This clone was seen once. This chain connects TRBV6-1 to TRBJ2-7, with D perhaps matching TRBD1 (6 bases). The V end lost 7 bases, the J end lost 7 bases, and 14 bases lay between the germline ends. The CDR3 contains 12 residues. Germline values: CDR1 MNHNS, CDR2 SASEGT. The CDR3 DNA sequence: TGTGCCAGCACCAATCTACAGGGAGAGCAGTACTTC. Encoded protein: CASTNLQGEQYF.